Shown below are 24 T cell receptor beta chains from a single sample sequenced in a study of human T cells and chemical hapten exposure. MiXCR was run by TCRdb on the RACE reads, yielding one entry per CDR3 protein. Of 150,000 to 200,000 distinct CDR3 sequences in the sample, under 30% were seen once. Time point meaning: patch test 3, about 24 weeks after DPC sensitization. The treatment: therapeutic diphenylcyclopropenone sensitization with weekly scalp DPC. This material consisted of whole blood, taken in connection with sensitization to the hapten diphenylcyclopropenone (DPC). Receptor source: a woman between 35 and 50 years old with alopecia areata. Some clones in this sample may be carry-over from other donors' samples.

The rearrangement joins TRBV7-9 to TRBJ2-7; no firm D call. This CDR3 has 13 amino acids. Germline CDR1 reads SEHNR; CDR2 reads FQNEAQ (reference sequence). Trimming removed 0 bases at V and 7 bases at J, with 10 bases between. CDR3 bases: TGTGCCAGCAGCTTAGCAGGACGGTGGGAGCAGTACTTC. Translated: CASSLAGRWEQYF.

This sequence joins TRBV11-2 and TRBJ2-1; TRBD2 might be the D (7 bases). Trimming took 7 bases from V and 5 from J, leaving 18 bases between them. The CDR3 has 15 amino acids. Germline V gives CDR1 SGHAT, CDR2 FQNNGV. CDR3 in amino acids: CASIGGASGHNEQFF. In nucleotides, the CDR3 is TGTGCCAGCATTGGGGGGGCTAGCGGCCACAATGAGCAGTTCTTC.

The CDR3 loop is CASSNGQGTDTQYF. The CDR3 DNA reads as TGTGCCAGCAGCAACGGACAGGGTACAGATACGCAGTATTTT. The V gene is TRBV6-5, the J gene TRBJ2-3; 8 bases are shared with TRBD1. Trimming cost V 6 bases and J 3 bases; bases outside gene matches: 5. CDR3 length equals 14 residues. CDR1 is MNHEY and CDR2 is SVGAGI in the germline V gene.

The chain carries TRBV20-1 and TRBJ2-5; D could derive from TRBD1 or TRBD2 (5 bases each). The V and J ends lost 0 bases and 2 bases respectively, with 13 bases between them. The CDR3 loop spans 15 amino acids. From germline, CDR1 is DFQATT and CDR2 SNEGSKA (reference sequence). Written as DNA, the CDR3 is TGCAGTGCTAGAGAGTACGCAGGGAGTCAAGAGACCCAGTACTTC. Translated: CSAREYAGSQETQYF.

This chain links TRBV20-1 with TRBJ1-6, with TRBD1 as a possible D gene (5 bases). In germline, CDR1 is DFQATT, CDR2 SNEGSKA (reference sequence). The CDR3 extends over 16 amino acids. Trimming shortened V by 0 bases and J by 5 bases, and 14 bases separated the two germline ends. The DNA of the CDR3 is TGCAGTGCTAGAGATCCAACAGGCGCCCATAATTCACCCCTCCACTTT. Protein sequence: CSARDPTGAHNSPLHF.

This clonotype was detected only a few times. V and J are TRBV6-2 or TRBV6-3 and TRBJ2-3; 7 bases are shared with TRBD1. J lost 5 bases, V lost 7 bases, and 18 bases had no gene match. Germline V CDR1 and CDR2: MNHEY, SVGEGT. There are 17 residues in the CDR3. Here the CDR3 DNA reads TGTGCCAGCACCTATTCCCTGGACAGGAGCGACCGAGATACGCAGTATTTT. As protein: CASTYSLDRSDRDTQYF.

The genes are TRBV5-6 and TRBJ1-6; D gene uncertain. CDR1 is SGHDT, CDR2 YYEEEE, per germline. This CDR3 has 16 residues. The V end lost 2 bases, the J end lost 0 bases, and 9 bases lay between the germline ends. The CDR3 reads CASSFGSSSYNSPLHF. CDR3 nucleotides: TGTGCCAGCAGCTTCGGCAGCAGCTCCTATAATTCACCCCTCCACTTT.

The chain is built from TRBV20-1 and TRBJ2-5, with TRBD2 matching 11 bases. Looked up from germline, CDR1 is DFQATT and CDR2 is SNEGSKA (reference sequence). V shed 5 bases, J shed 2 bases, and the junction held 7 bases outside the gene matches. The CDR3 contains 15 residues. The CDR3 region has the DNA TGCAGTGCTCCGGTAGCGGGAGGGCCGCAAGAGACCCAGTACTTC. Amino acids: CSAPVAGGPQETQYF.

This clonotype has a handful of counts. V is TRBV28 and J is TRBJ2-5; tentative D call: TRBD1 (5 bases). V lost 5 bases, J lost 9 bases, and 13 bases lay in between. CDR1 and CDR2 from the germline V gene are MDHEN and SYDVKM. This CDR3 contains 12 residues. CDR3 loop: CASSPHGAAQYF. CDR3 coding DNA: TGTGCCAGCAGTCCCCATGGGGCAGCCCAGTACTTC.

This clonotype has only a few counts. The V call is TRBV7-9, the J call TRBJ2-2; the D call may be TRBD1 or TRBD2 (5 bases each). Germline V gene lookup returns CDR1 SEHNR and CDR2 FQNEAQ (reference sequence). The CDR3 length is 15 residues. Trimming stripped 6 bases from V and 4 bases from J, with 15 bases between. DNA of the CDR3: TGTGCCAGCAGTTTACGCCAGGGACCCACCGGGGAGCTGTTTTTT. Translation: CASSLRQGPTGELFF.

This clonotype was counted a few times. The chain uses TRBV29-1 and TRBJ2-1; D uncertain. Germline CDR1 reads SQVTM; CDR2 reads ANQGSEA. This CDR3 comprises 15 residues. V dropped 4 bases and J dropped 7 bases, with 20 bases sitting between them. The CDR3 reads CSVVVIYSTGNEQFF. CDR3 nucleotides: TGCAGCGTTGTAGTCATCTATTCCACCGGGAATGAGCAGTTCTTC.

For this clonotype: Germline is not matched at one junction end, which may reflect a read error. V and J are TRBV7-3 and TRBJ2-2; D is unresolved. The CDR3 covers 13 residues. CDR1 and CDR2 from the germline V gene are SGHTA and FQGTGA. The CDR3 DNA reads TGTGCCAGCAGCTTAATGTACACCAGGGAGCTGTTTTTT. It translates to CASSLMYTRELFF.

On this clonotype itself: One end of the junction does not line up with germline, which may come from a read error. The chain carries TRBV7-7 and TRBJ2-1, with TRBD2 matching over 7 bases. Germline-derived CDR1 and CDR2 are SSHAT and FNYEAQ (reference sequence). The CDR3 has 13 residues. This CDR3 is CASSPEWGGEQFF. The CDR3 DNA is TGTGCTAGCAGCCCCGAGTGGGGGGGTGAGCAGTTCTTC. The complete variable domain, with remaining parts taken from reference TRBV7-7 and TRBJ2-1, reads GAGVSQSPRYKVTKRGQDVTLRCDPISSHATLYWYQQALGQGPEFLTYFNYEAQPDKSGLPSDRFSAERPEGSISTLTIQRTEQRDSAMYRCASSPEWGGEQFFGPGTRLTVL.

This chain connects TRBV11-1 to TRBJ2-5, with TRBD2 identical over 10 bases. In germline, CDR1 is SGHAT, CDR2 FQDESV (reference sequence). V dropped 5 bases and J dropped 4; count of bases not matched to a gene: 10. CDR3 length: 16 amino acids. In DNA, the CDR3 is TGTGCCAGCAGCAGGACTAGCGGATACCCCGGAGAGACCCAGTACTTC. Translating it yields CASSRTSGYPGETQYF.

The CDR3 spells CASRPSPSGGVGELFF. CDR3 in DNA: TGTGCCAGCAGGCCCTCGCCCTCTGGGGGAGTCGGGGAGCTGTTTTTT. The chain combines TRBV7-2 with TRBJ2-2; D tentatively reads TRBD1 or TRBD2 (5 bases each). This CDR3 is built from 16 residues. Trimming removed 6 bases from V and 7 bases from J, with 21 bases in between. Germline CDR1 and CDR2: SGHTA and FQGNSA.

The V call is TRBV28, the J call TRBJ2-1; no clear D gene. Germline V CDR1 and CDR2: MDHEN, SYDVKM. V shed 2 bases and J shed 0 bases, with 11 bases lying between them. The CDR3 has 16 residues. The CDR3 sequence: CASSLIAPGSYNEQFF. The CDR3 DNA reads as TGTGCCAGCAGTTTAATCGCCCCCGGCTCCTACAATGAGCAGTTCTTC.

The chain has TRBV7-2 and TRBJ2-1; possibly TRBD1 for D (6 bases). This CDR3 is built from 14 residues. The V end was cut by 4 bases, the J end by 6 bases, with 13 bases between. The germline V gene encodes CDR1 SGHTA and CDR2 FQGNSA. The CDR3 nucleotides are TGTGCCAGCAGCTCCCTAGGGGGACGCAATGAGCAGTTCTTC. Its translation is CASSSLGGRNEQFF.

The chain joins TRBV27 to TRBJ2-2; D is possibly TRBD2 (7 bases). V lost 7 bases to trimming and J lost 3 bases, with 15 bases between them. Germline loops: CDR1 MNHEY, CDR2 SMNVEV (reference sequence). The CDR3 spans 15 residues. The CDR3 is CASTQRDMHTGELFF. The CDR3 DNA sequence: TGTGCCAGCACTCAGCGGGACATGCACACCGGGGAGCTGTTTTTT.

The chain is built from TRBV19 and TRBJ2-3; no definite D call. The germline V gene encodes CDR1 LNHDA and CDR2 SQIVND (reference sequence). This CDR3 region has 14 residues. The V end was cut by 6 bases, the J end by 3 bases, with 13 bases between. The CDR3 protein is CASRGYVTTDTQYF. CDR3 DNA: TGTGCCAGTAGGGGCTACGTTACGACAGATACGCAGTATTTT.

The chain recombines TRBV5-1 with TRBJ2-5; 8 bases are shared with TRBD1. The trim removed 4 bases at V and 2 bases at J, leaving 10 bases unmatched. This CDR3 contains 16 residues. Looked up from germline, CDR1 is SGHRS and CDR2 is YFSETQ. The CDR3 nucleotides read TGCGCCAGCAGCCCTCCACAGGGGGGACCACAAGAGACCCAGTACTTC. Translation gives CASSPPQGGPQETQYF.

The rearrangement links TRBV27 to TRBJ2-5, with 7 bases that match TRBD1. V gave up 0 bases and J gave up 5 bases; unmatched junction bases: 3. The CDR3 spans 14 residues. Germline values: CDR1 MNHEY, CDR2 SMNVEV (reference sequence). The CDR3 DNA is TGTGCCAGCAGTTTATCGGGCAGGGGGGAGACCCAGTACTTC. This gives the protein CASSLSGRGETQYF.

Only a few counts were recorded for this clonotype. The chain links TRBV7-2 to TRBJ1-3; no clear D. The germline gives CDR1 SGHTA, CDR2 FQGNSA. The V end lost 3 bases, the J end lost 0 bases, and 9 bases lay between the germline ends. CDR3 length: 15 residues. CDR3 region: CASSFQATSGNTIYF. CDR3 sequence (DNA): TGTGCCAGCAGCTTTCAGGCTACCTCTGGAAACACCATATATTTT.

The table lists this clonotype with many counts. The chain couples TRBV6-6 to TRBJ2-4; TRBD2 agrees at 9 bases. This CDR3 has 15 residues. Germline V gives CDR1 MNHNY, CDR2 SVGAGI (reference sequence). Germline trimming cut 6 bases from V and 5 bases from J; bases unmatched to any gene: 8. CDR3 nucleotide sequence: TGTGCCAGCAGCCGAGCGGGAGGAGGTGAAAACATTCAGTACTTC. This encodes CASSRAGGGENIQYF.

This clonotype turned up a few times. The J gene is TRBJ1-5, the V gene TRBV20-1; 9 positions agree with TRBD1. Germline assignment: CDR1 DFQATT and CDR2 SNEGSKA (reference sequence). V lost 5 bases, J lost 1 base, and 3 bases stayed unmatched. This CDR3 is 14 amino acids long. CDR3 nucleotides: TGCAGTGCTGAACAGGGGGCGAGCAATCAGCCCCAGCATTTT. This codes for CSAEQGASNQPQHF.